The rows below give T cell receptor beta chains drawn from one sample of a study of blood T cell repertoires in COVID-19. Profiling relied on immunoSEQ multiplex PCR, and the TCRdb table lists in-frame clones only, not all of them. The sample has more than 65,000 clones; 75% to 80% are singletons. The sample comprised peripheral blood. All receptors come from a woman aged 55 to 70 with acute or convalescent COVID-19. The CDR3 runs from the conserved cysteine through the conserved F or W. Fields, in order: D gene, J gene, clone size, V gene, CDR3 DNA, CDR3 protein. The D gene is left open where the match is weak. Only part of the rows carry a size: once, few, many, or a class if the clone is expanded.

D: TRBD1
J: TRBJ1-2
size: once
V: TRBV19
DNA: TGTGCCAGTAGTGACGAAAGACAGGGGAAGGATGGCTACACCTTC
CDR3: CASSDERQGKDGYTF

D: NA
J: TRBJ2-5
size: NA
V: TRBV5-1
DNA: TGCGCCAGCAGGACGGCACTAGCCGGAGAGACCCAGTACTTC
CDR3: CASRTALAGETQYF

D: TRBD1
J: TRBJ1-1
size: NA
V: TRBV10-2
DNA: TGCGCCAGCCGGGACAGGGGGCAAGGTGAAGCTTTCTTT
CDR3: CASRDRGQGEAFF

D: NA
J: TRBJ2-1
size: once
V: TRBV4-2
DNA: TGTGCCAGCAGCCAAGACAGTCCCTCCTACAATGAGCAGTTCTTC
CDR3: CASSQDSPSYNEQFF

D: TRBD1
J: TRBJ2-7
size: NA
V: TRBV7-2
DNA: TGTGCCAGCAGCTGGCTGGCTCAGGGGGCCTACGAGCAGTACTTC
CDR3: CASSWLAQGAYEQYF

D: NA
J: TRBJ1-6
size: NA
V: TRBV5-1
DNA: TGCGCCAGCAGCTTGGAGGGCCAGGGTAGATCACCCCTCCACTTT
CDR3: CASSLEGQGRSPLHF

D: NA
J: TRBJ2-7
size: once
V: TRBV9
DNA: TGTGCCAGCAGCGTAAGCTGGAGGGCCCCCTACGAGCAGTACTTC
CDR3: CASSVSWRAPYEQYF

D: TRBD1
J: TRBJ1-2
size: NA
V: TRBV5-1
DNA: TGCGCCAGCAGACTCGACAGGGGGCGAGGCTACACCTTC
CDR3: CASRLDRGRGYTF

D: NA
J: TRBJ2-7
size: once
V: TRBV7-2
DNA: TGTGCCAGCACCCCCCGGGGCGGGGCCTATTCCTACGAGCAGTACTTC
CDR3: CASTPRGGAYSYEQYF

D: NA
J: TRBJ1-2
size: NA
V: TRBV5-6
DNA: TGTGCCAGCAGCTTGAGGATGAGCAGGGGCTTCAGTGGCTACACCTTC
CDR3: CASSLRMSRGFSGYTF

D: NA
J: TRBJ2-2
size: NA
V: TRBV9
DNA: TGTGCCAGCAGCGTAGCGACAGCGAACACCGGGGAGCTGTTTTTT
CDR3: CASSVATANTGELFF

D: TRBD1
J: TRBJ2-3
size: NA
V: TRBV3-1/TRBV3-2
DNA: TGTGCCAGCTCCCCCGAGGGGGGACAGGGGGTTTGGGATACGCAGTATTTT
CDR3: CASSPEGGQGVWDTQYF

D: TRBD2
J: TRBJ2-4
size: NA
V: TRBV6-2/TRBV6-3
DNA: TGTGCCAGCAGTTATGAGTCTAGCGGGGGTCGGAGCAAAAACATTCAGTACTTC
CDR3: CASSYESSGGRSKNIQYF

D: NA
J: TRBJ2-7
size: NA
V: TRBV7-2
DNA: TGTGCCAGCAGCGATCAACTCCTCCCCTACGAGCAGTACTTC
CDR3: CASSDQLLPYEQYF

D: NA
J: TRBJ2-2
size: NA
V: TRBV5-1
DNA: TGCGCCAGCTCCAAACAACCCGGGGACACCGGGGAGCTGTTTTTT
CDR3: CASSKQPGDTGELFF

D: TRBD2
J: TRBJ2-3
size: NA
V: TRBV7-2
DNA: TGTGCCAGCAGCTTAGGGGGGACTAGTAATTCTAGAGATACGCAGTATTTT
CDR3: CASSLGGTSNSRDTQYF

D: NA
J: TRBJ1-2
size: NA
V: TRBV3-1/TRBV3-2
DNA: TGTGCCAGCAGCCAAGCCCAGGGGTTAGTGGATGGCTACACCTTC
CDR3: CASSQAQGLVDGYTF

D: NA
J: TRBJ1-2
size: NA
V: TRBV7-2
DNA: TGTGCCAGCAGCTTAGAACGAGAACATGGCTACACCTTC
CDR3: CASSLEREHGYTF

D: NA
J: TRBJ2-2
size: NA
V: TRBV9
DNA: TGTGCCAGCAGCGTGACGGGTTCGAACACCGGGGAGCTGTTTTTT
CDR3: CASSVTGSNTGELFF

D: TRBD1
J: TRBJ2-7
size: few
V: TRBV7-8
DNA: TGTGCCAGCAGCGGACAGGGGGCGCGTGTACCTACCTACGAGCAGTACTTC
CDR3: CASSGQGARVPTYEQYF

D: NA
J: TRBJ1-3
size: NA
V: TRBV2
DNA: TGTGCCAGCAGTATCGGACAGAGAAACACCATATATTTT
CDR3: CASSIGQRNTIYF

D: NA
J: TRBJ1-4
size: NA
V: TRBV19
DNA: TGTGCCAGTAGTTTAAGACGCAGGGGTCCCAATGAAAAACTGTTTTTT
CDR3: CASSLRRRGPNEKLFF

D: TRBD1
J: TRBJ2-7
size: NA
V: TRBV18
DNA: TGTGCCAGCTCACCGTCAGGGGGCGACGAGCAGTACTTC
CDR3: CASSPSGGDEQYF

D: TRBD2
J: TRBJ2-1
size: once
V: TRBV6-4
DNA: TGTGCCAGCAGCCGACTAGCGGGGGGCTCCTACAATGAGCAGTTCTTC
CDR3: CASSRLAGGSYNEQFF

D: NA
J: TRBJ2-1
size: NA
V: TRBV6-5
DNA: TGTGCCAGCAGTTACTCGAGTTTGTCCCGCTATGAGCAGTTCTTC
CDR3: CASSYSSLSRYEQFF

D: TRBD1
J: TRBJ1-1
size: NA
V: TRBV28
DNA: TGTGCCAGCAGTAGGGACAGACACACTGAAGCTTTCTTT
CDR3: CASSRDRHTEAFF

D: TRBD1
J: TRBJ1-3
size: NA
V: TRBV6-6
DNA: TGTGCCAGCACCTATTCGACAGGGAACGGAAACACCATATATTTT
CDR3: CASTYSTGNGNTIYF

D: TRBD2
J: TRBJ2-5
size: NA
V: TRBV28
DNA: TGTGCCAGCAGTGCCCTTTGGGCTAGCGGGGGCGGGGCAGAGACCCAGTACTTC
CDR3: CASSALWASGGGAETQYF

D: TRBD1
J: TRBJ2-5
size: NA
V: TRBV7-2
DNA: TGTGCCAGCAGCTTTCAGACAGGGCAGGAGACCCAGTACTTC
CDR3: CASSFQTGQETQYF

D: TRBD1
J: TRBJ2-2
size: once
V: TRBV7-9
DNA: TGTGCCAGCAGCGCCTCAGGGACAGGGCCCACCGGGGAGCTGTTTTTT
CDR3: CASSASGTGPTGELFF

D: NA
J: TRBJ1-4
size: NA
V: TRBV18
DNA: TGTGCCAGCTCACGAGGCCAGGGGGAAAAACTGTTTTTT
CDR3: CASSRGQGEKLFF

D: NA
J: TRBJ2-7
size: NA
V: TRBV7-2
DNA: TGTGCCAGCAGCTTACCGGACAGAGCCTACGAGCAGTACTTC
CDR3: CASSLPDRAYEQYF

D: TRBD1
J: TRBJ1-2
size: NA
V: TRBV5-1
DNA: TGCGCCAGCAGCTTGACCGGGACAGGGCCGGTCGACTATGGCTACACCTTC
CDR3: CASSLTGTGPVDYGYTF

D: NA
J: TRBJ2-7
size: few
V: TRBV19
DNA: TGTGCCAGTAGTATTTGGGTAGGGGACTACGAGCAGTACTTC
CDR3: CASSIWVGDYEQYF

D: TRBD1
J: TRBJ1-3
size: NA
V: TRBV13
DNA: TGTGCCAGCAGCTTAGCCGAGGGGGCAGCTGGAAACACCATATATTTT
CDR3: CASSLAEGAAGNTIYF

D: TRBD2
J: TRBJ2-1
size: few
V: TRBV7-3
DNA: TGTGCCAGCAGTATCCAGGGTGTAGCGGGGGGCAGGGAGCAGTTCTTC
CDR3: CASSIQGVAGGREQFF

D: TRBD1
J: TRBJ2-5
size: NA
V: TRBV27
DNA: TGTGCCAGCAGCTCCCCGGGACAGGGTCCAGAGACCCAGTACTTC
CDR3: CASSSPGQGPETQYF

D: TRBD1
J: TRBJ1-4
size: NA
V: TRBV5-1
DNA: TGCGCCAGCCGTGACAGGGTTGGCGAAAAACTGTTTTTT
CDR3: CASRDRVGEKLFF

D: NA
J: TRBJ2-7
size: NA
V: TRBV28
DNA: TGTACCAGCAGTTACAGGTTAGACGAGCAGTACTTC
CDR3: CTSSYRLDEQYF

D: NA
J: TRBJ1-1
size: NA
V: TRBV19
DNA: TGTGCCAGTAGGCCCATAGCGAGTGAGAACACTGAAGCTTTCTTT
CDR3: CASRPIASENTEAFF

D: NA
J: TRBJ1-1
size: NA
V: TRBV6-5
DNA: TGTGCCAGCAGCTACGACAGTTTGACTGAAGCTTTCTTT
CDR3: CASSYDSLTEAFF

D: NA
J: TRBJ2-5
size: NA
V: TRBV19
DNA: TGTGCCAGTAGTTCCTCAGGGGAAGAGACCCAGTACTTC
CDR3: CASSSSGEETQYF

D: NA
J: TRBJ2-3
size: NA
V: TRBV27
DNA: TGTGCCAGCAGTTTATTCCCTAGCACAGATACGCAGTATTTT
CDR3: CASSLFPSTDTQYF

D: TRBD1
J: TRBJ1-6
size: NA
V: TRBV30
DNA: TGTGCCTGGACCGGACAGGCGAATTCACCCCTCCACTTT
CDR3: CAWTGQANSPLHF

D: NA
J: TRBJ1-2
size: medium-sized
V: TRBV5-6
DNA: TGTGCCAGCAGCAGAGATCGTGCCTATGGCTACACCTTC
CDR3: CASSRDRAYGYTF

D: TRBD2
J: TRBJ2-1
size: NA
V: TRBV29-1
DNA: TGCAGCGTTCTAGCGGGGGGGAGCGATGAGCAGTTCTTC
CDR3: CSVLAGGSDEQFF

D: NA
J: TRBJ1-1
size: few
V: TRBV6-1
DNA: TGTGCCAGCAGTGAAGAGCAGGGAGGGTTCACTGAAGCTTTCTTT
CDR3: CASSEEQGGFTEAFF